This is a list of T cell receptor beta chains from one sample in a study of PD-L1 blockade in urothelial cancer. Libraries were prepared by immunoSEQ multiplex PCR; TCRdb keeps only in-frame clonotypes and omits some of them. The sample has under 90,000 clones, 90% to 95% seen once. The sample in question was PBMCs, obtained around atezolizumab (anti-PD-L1) treatment. The receptor set was obtained from a man in his 60s with urothelial cancer. Both conserved end residues are part of each CDR3. D genes are given only for firm matches.

j_call: TRBJ2-7
d_call: NA
v_call: TRBV11-2
cdr3_aa: CASSLLVATSSEQYF
cdr3_nt: TGTGCCAGCAGCCTCCTTGTAGCCACATCGTCCGAGCAGTACTTC

j_call: TRBJ2-5
d_call: TRBD2
v_call: TRBV5-1
cdr3_aa: CASSLGGGTQETQYF
cdr3_nt: TGCGCCAGCAGCTTGGGCGGGGGGACCCAAGAGACCCAGTACTTC

j_call: TRBJ1-6
d_call: NA
v_call: TRBV9
cdr3_aa: CASSVGYADGGGYNSPLHF
cdr3_nt: TGTGCCAGCAGCGTAGGTTATGCTGATGGGGGGGGCTATAATTCACCCCTCCACTTT

j_call: TRBJ1-5
d_call: TRBD1
v_call: TRBV2
cdr3_aa: CASRGAVTGVSQPQHF
cdr3_nt: TGTGCCAGCAGGGGGGCCGTGACAGGGGTGAGTCAGCCCCAGCATTTT

j_call: TRBJ1-1
d_call: TRBD1
v_call: TRBV2
cdr3_aa: CASRRDSQNTEAFF
cdr3_nt: TGTGCCAGCAGACGGGACAGCCAGAACACTGAAGCTTTCTTT

j_call: TRBJ2-1
d_call: TRBD1
v_call: TRBV6-6
cdr3_aa: CASSYSGQELYNEQFF
cdr3_nt: TGTGCCAGCAGTTACTCAGGACAGGAGCTCTACAATGAGCAGTTCTTC

j_call: TRBJ2-5
d_call: NA
v_call: TRBV7-8
cdr3_aa: CASSLGVAGPRQETQYF
cdr3_nt: TGTGCCAGCAGCTTAGGGGTGGCTGGGCCCCGCCAAGAGACCCAGTACTTC

j_call: TRBJ1-2
d_call: NA
v_call: TRBV10-1
cdr3_aa: CASSDGRFGGYTF
cdr3_nt: TGCGCCAGCAGTGATGGGAGGTTCGGTGGCTACACCTTC

j_call: TRBJ2-5
d_call: TRBD1
v_call: TRBV11-3
cdr3_aa: CASSLGQGGQETQYF
cdr3_nt: TGTGCCAGCAGCTTAGGACAGGGTGGCCAAGAGACCCAGTACTTC

j_call: TRBJ2-1
d_call: NA
v_call: TRBV7-9
cdr3_aa: CASSIGSEQFF
cdr3_nt: TGTGCCAGCAGCATAGGCAGTGAGCAGTTCTTC

j_call: TRBJ2-1
d_call: TRBD2
v_call: TRBV4-3
cdr3_aa: CASSQDVLAGLYNEQFF
cdr3_nt: TGCGCCAGCAGCCAAGATGTACTAGCGGGACTTTACAATGAGCAGTTCTTC

j_call: TRBJ2-1
d_call: TRBD2
v_call: TRBV2
cdr3_aa: CASVAGGLPGNEQFF
cdr3_nt: TGTGCCAGCGTAGCGGGGGGGCTTCCGGGCAATGAGCAGTTCTTC